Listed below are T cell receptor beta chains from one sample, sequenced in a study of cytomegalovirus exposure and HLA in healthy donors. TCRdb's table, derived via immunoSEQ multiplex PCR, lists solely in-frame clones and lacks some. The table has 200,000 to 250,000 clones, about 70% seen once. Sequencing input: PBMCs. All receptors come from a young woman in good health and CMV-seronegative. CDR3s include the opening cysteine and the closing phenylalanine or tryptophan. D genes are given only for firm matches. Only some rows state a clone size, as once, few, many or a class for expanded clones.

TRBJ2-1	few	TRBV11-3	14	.	TGTGCCAGCAGCCCCCGCCCCAGGGTTAGTGAGCAGTTCTTC	CASSPRPRVSEQFF
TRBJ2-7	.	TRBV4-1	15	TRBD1	TGCGCCAGCAGCCAAGAAGGGACAGGGGGGACCGAGCAGTACTTC	CASSQEGTGGTEQYF
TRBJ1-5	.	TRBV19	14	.	TGTGCCAGTAGTCCCGCGGGGGGCAATCAGCCCCAGCATTTT	CASSPAGGNQPQHF
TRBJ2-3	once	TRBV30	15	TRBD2	TGTGCCTGGAGCAGGGCTAGCGGACTCACAGATACGCAGTATTTT	CAWSRASGLTDTQYF
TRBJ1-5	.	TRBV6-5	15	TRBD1	TGTGCCAGCAGTTCGACAGGGGATAGCAATCAGCCCCAGCATTTT	CASSSTGDSNQPQHF
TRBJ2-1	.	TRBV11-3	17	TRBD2	TGTGCCAGCAGCTTGTGGGCTAGCGGGGGCCCAAGCGAGGAGCAGTTCTTC	CASSLWASGGPSEEQFF
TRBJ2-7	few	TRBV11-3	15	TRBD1	TGTGCCAGCAGCCTCCGACAGGGACCACTCTACGAGCAGTACTTC	CASSLRQGPLYEQYF
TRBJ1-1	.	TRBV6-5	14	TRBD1	TGTGCCAGCAGTTCACGTACCGGGACAGGAGAAGCTTTCTTT	CASSSRTGTGEAFF
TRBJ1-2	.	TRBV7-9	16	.	TGTGCCAGCAGCGATGCCCAACAGGGCGGATACTATGGCTACACCTTC	CASSDAQQGGYYGYTF
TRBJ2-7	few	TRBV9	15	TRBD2	TGTGCCAGCAGCGGAGGGGTTAGCGGGACCTACGAGCAGTACTTC	CASSGGVSGTYEQYF
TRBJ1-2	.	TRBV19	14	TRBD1	TGTGCCAGTATCCCGACAGGGAATTACTATGGCTACACCTTC	CASIPTGNYYGYTF
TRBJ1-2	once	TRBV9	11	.	TGTGCCAGCGGGGACACCAATGGCTACACCTTC	CASGDTNGYTF
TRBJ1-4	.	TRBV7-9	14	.	TGTGCCAGCAGCTTTTTCGGAACTAATGAAAAACTGTTTTTT	CASSFFGTNEKLFF
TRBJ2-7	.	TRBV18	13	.	TGTGCCAGCTCACCGTTGACAGGTAGCGAGCAGTACTTC	CASSPLTGSEQYF
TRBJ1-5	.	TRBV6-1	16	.	TGTGCCAGCAGTGAAATGAGGGATCGGAGCAATCAGCCCCAGCATTTT	CASSEMRDRSNQPQHF
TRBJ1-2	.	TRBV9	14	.	TGTGCCAGCAGCCCCTCGGGGGTCAACTATGGCTACACCTTC	CASSPSGVNYGYTF
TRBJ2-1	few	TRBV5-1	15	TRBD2	TGCGCCAGCAGCTTGGGTGAGCGGGGGTACAATGAGCAGTTCTTC	CASSLGERGYNEQFF
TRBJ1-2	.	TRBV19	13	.	TGTGCCAGTAGTATAATGACTACGGATGGCTACACCTTC	CASSIMTTDGYTF
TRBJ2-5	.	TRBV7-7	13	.	TGTGCTAGCAGCTTGACTTACCAAGAGACCCAGTACTTC	CASSLTYQETQYF
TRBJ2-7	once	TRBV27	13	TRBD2	TGTGCCAGCAGTTGGGGGACTATCTACGAGCAGTACTTC	CASSWGTIYEQYF
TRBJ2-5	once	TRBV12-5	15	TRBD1	TGTGCTAGTGGTGCGGGACAGGCCTACCAAGAGACCCAGTACTTC	CASGAGQAYQETQYF
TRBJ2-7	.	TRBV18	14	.	TGTGCCAGCTCACCCGCAGGGAATCCCTACGAGCAGTACTTC	CASSPAGNPYEQYF
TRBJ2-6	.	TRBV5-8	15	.	TGTGCCAGCAGCTTGGTGTACTCTGGGGCCAACGTCCTGAATTTC	CASSLVYSGANVLNF
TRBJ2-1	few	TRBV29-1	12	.	TGCAGCGTTGAGGGCCTCCCCAATGAGCAGTTCTTC	CSVEGLPNEQFF
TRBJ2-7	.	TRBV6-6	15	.	TGTGCCAGCAGTTATCTCGACGACTGGGCCTACGAGCAGTACTTC	CASSYLDDWAYEQYF
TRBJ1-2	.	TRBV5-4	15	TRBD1	TGTGCCAGCACCGGGGACAGGGTTTCCAGCTATGGCTACACCTTC	CASTGDRVSSYGYTF
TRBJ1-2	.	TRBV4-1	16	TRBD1	TGCGCCAGCAGCCAAGTTTGGCCAGGGGGCGCGACGGGCTACACCTTC	CASSQVWPGGATGYTF
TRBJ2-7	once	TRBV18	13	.	TGTGCCAGCTCAATTGGACAGAAGTACGAGCAGTACTTC	CASSIGQKYEQYF
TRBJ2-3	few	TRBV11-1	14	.	TGTGCCAGCAGCTACGGGGGAGGTACAGATACGCAGTATTTT	CASSYGGGTDTQYF
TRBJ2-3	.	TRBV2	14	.	TGTGCCAGCAGTGAGCTCACAGTACCAGATACGCAGTATTTT	CASSELTVPDTQYF
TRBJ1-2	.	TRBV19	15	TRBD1	TGTGCCAGTAGTGTTCGGGGACAGAATTTATATGGCTACACCTTC	CASSVRGQNLYGYTF
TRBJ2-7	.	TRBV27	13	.	TGTGCCAGCAGTTTAGGACTGTCCTACGAGCAGTACTTC	CASSLGLSYEQYF
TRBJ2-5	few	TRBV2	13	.	TGTGCCAGCAGCCCCCTACTAGGAGAGACCCAGTACTTC	CASSPLLGETQYF
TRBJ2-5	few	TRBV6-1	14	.	TGTGCCAGCAAGAGTCTGGACAGCACCCAGGACCAGTACTTC	CASKSLDSTQDQYF
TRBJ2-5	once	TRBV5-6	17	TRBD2	TGTGCCAGCAGCTTGGAGGGTGGGGAGCCGGGAGGAGAGACCCAGTACTTC	CASSLEGGEPGGETQYF
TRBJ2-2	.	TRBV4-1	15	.	TGTGCCAGCAGCCAAGAAGGCAGGGACACCGGGGAGCTGTTTTTT	CASSQEGRDTGELFF
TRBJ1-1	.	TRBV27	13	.	TGTGCCAGCAGTTTCGGGGTTCGCGCTGAAGCTTTCTTT	CASSFGVRAEAFF
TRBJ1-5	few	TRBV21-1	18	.	TGTGCCAGCAGCCTGACCAATCGGTTACAGGAAGTCCTTAAGCCCCAGCATTTT	CASSLTNRLQEVLKPQHF
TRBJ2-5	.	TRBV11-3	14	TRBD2	TGTGCCAGCAGCTGGTCCGGGACTAAAGAGACCCAGTACTTC	CASSWSGTKETQYF
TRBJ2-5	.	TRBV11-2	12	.	TGTGCCAGCAGCTGGTCGAGGGAGACCCAGTACTTC	CASSWSRETQYF
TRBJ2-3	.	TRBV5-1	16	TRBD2	TGCGCCAGCAGCTGGAAGACTAGCGGGGTTGCAGATACGCAGTATTTT	CASSWKTSGVADTQYF
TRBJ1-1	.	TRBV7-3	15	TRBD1	TGTGCCAGCAGCCCGAGGACAGGGTTAAACACTGAAGCTTTCTTT	CASSPRTGLNTEAFF
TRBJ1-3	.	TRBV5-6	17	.	TGTGCCAGCAGCTGGATGGGGAGGGCGATCGGTGGAAACACCATATATTTT	CASSWMGRAIGGNTIYF
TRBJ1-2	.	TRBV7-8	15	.	TGTGCCAGCAGCCCAAGAGGTCTAAGTGGCTATGGCTACACCTTC	CASSPRGLSGYGYTF
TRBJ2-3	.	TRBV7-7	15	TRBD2	TGTGCTAGCAGCCGAAGCGGGGGGCCAGGAGATACGCAGTATTTT	CASSRSGGPGDTQYF
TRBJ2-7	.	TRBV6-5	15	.	TGTGCCAGCAGTTACTCGTCTAGTGACTCGGACGAGCAGTACTTC	CASSYSSSDSDEQYF
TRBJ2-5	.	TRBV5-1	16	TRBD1	TGCGCCAGCAGCTTCCTTCGACAGGGGGACCAAGAGACCCAGTACTTC	CASSFLRQGDQETQYF
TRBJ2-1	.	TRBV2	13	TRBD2	TGTGCCAGCACCGCAGCGGGAATGGTTGAGCAGTTCTTC	CASTAAGMVEQFF
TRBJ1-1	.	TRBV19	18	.	TGTGCCAGTAGTATATTATACCGTGGGGCAGGGGCGGACACTGAAGCTTTCTTT	CASSILYRGAGADTEAFF
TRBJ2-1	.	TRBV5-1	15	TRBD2	TGCGCCAGCAGCTTTAGCGGGGGGGCGCACGATGAGCAGTTCTTC	CASSFSGGAHDEQFF
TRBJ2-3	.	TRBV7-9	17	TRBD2	TGTGCCAGCAGCTTAGCTGCTAGCGGGAGGCTATCAGATACGCAGTATTTT	CASSLAASGRLSDTQYF